This T cell receptor (beta chain) was sequenced in a study of OX40 agonist ivuxolimab in advanced cancers. For the wider study: Ivuxolimab was a fully human IgG2 agonistic monoclonal antibody targeting the costimulatory receptor OX40 (CD134). Intravenous ivuxolimab was administered to patients every 2 weeks at six dose levels: 0.01, 0.1, 0.3, 1.5, 3 and 10 mg/kg. Among the approximately 50 dose-escalation patients, roughly 20 had hepatocellular carcinoma, around 15 melanoma, 9 renal cell carcinoma and 9 head and neck cancer. A male proportion of approximately 83% and a mean age of approximately 61 years, ranging from roughly 23 to 79, were recorded for the dose-escalation cohort. Patients were allowed to have had prior anti-PD-1, anti-PD-L1 or anti-CTLA-4 therapy, and around 40% of the dose-escalation patients had previously received checkpoint inhibitors. Partial responses occurred in three dose-escalation patients, of whom one had hepatocellular carcinoma and two had cutaneous melanoma. The purpose of peripheral TCRbeta sequencing was to test whether ivuxolimab changed TCR sequence diversity and led to clonal T-cell expansion. The paper covers the monotherapy dose-escalation part of the phase I ivuxolimab trial, which included N ≈ 50 patients.

There are 13 amino acids in the CDR3, from cysteine to phenylalanine inclusive. The sequence is cut down to CDR3 DNA, 39 bases in frame from base 1. The germline V gene sets CDR1 to MDHEN and CDR2 to SYDVKM. V gives up 6 bases and J gives up 4 bases, and the segment between their germline ends measures 12 bases. Broad study findings and their caveats: The antigen specificity of the clonally expanded peripheral T cells was not determined. Low levels of normalized T-cell clonal expansion were also shown by some nonresponding patients. At doses of 0.1 to 3.0 mg/kg, clonal expansion of both CD4+ and CD8+ blood T cells was observed from baseline to week 6. In the 0.1-3.0 mg/kg groups, partial responders were among the patients with the lowest normalized peripheral clonal expansion, particularly in CD8+ T cells. After ivuxolimab, more expanded clones were found on average in CD8+ T cells than in CD4+ T cells.

As for this clone: The specificity of this receptor is unknown. No clone much larger than this one lies a single base away; base qualities are absent.

Genomic DNA was extracted from sorted cells for sequencing of the TCRbeta CDR3 region. TCRbeta CDR3 regions were sequenced using the immunoSEQ Assay. TCRdb provides this immuneACCESS table in a form limited to in-frame rearrangements. Some clones are lacking; in checked studies, under half of them reflect an unresolved V gene, and why the rest are absent is not known. The sample data list tens of thousands of clones, and approximately 86% of these were observed just once. The top ten hold about 13% of the sample. Patients with a history of autoimmune disease or receiving systemic immunosuppression were excluded from the trial. Peripheral blood for TCR sequencing was collected from all dose cohorts at baseline, on cycle 4 day 1, and on cycle 7 day 1. The samples were drawn from a first-in-human, open-label, multicenter phase I dose-escalation trial of ivuxolimab. Adults with locally advanced or metastatic melanoma, renal cell carcinoma, hepatocellular carcinoma or head and neck squamous cell carcinoma were enrolled in the trial. Before TCR sequencing, CD4+ T cells and CD8+ T cells from peripheral blood were sorted into separate populations.

Here the sequenced sample was CD4+ or CD8+ T cells sorted from blood, taken in a trial of the OX40 agonist ivuxolimab. This TCR derives from an adult with an advanced solid tumor such as melanoma, head and neck, liver or kidney cancer. Here the chain combines TRBV28 and TRBJ1-1; a weak D assignment points to TRBD1 (6 bases agree). CDR3 sequence: CASSEGVGTEAFF. The nucleotide sequence reads as follows: TGTGCCAGCAGCGAGGGGGTCGGCACTGAAGCTTTCTTT.